The clone carrying this T cell receptor (beta chain) appeared once. The V end lost 5 bases, the J end lost 4 bases, and 12 bases lay between the germline ends. The germline V gene encodes CDR1 MDHEN and CDR2 SYDVKM. This CDR3 has 14 amino acids. This record comes from a study of cytomegalovirus exposure and HLA in healthy donors. Amplification used 60 Vbeta primers and 13 Jbeta primers. Here immunoSEQ multiplex PCR was the method, and the copy in TCRdb shows in-frame clones only, minus some. The sample consists of about 130,000 clones, about two thirds of them appearing once. The chain recombines TRBV28 with TRBJ1-3; weak D call: TRBD1 (5 bases). This sequence was found in a man aged 55 to 69 in good health and CMV-seropositive. The sequencing input was PBMCs. The CDR3 DNA reads as TGTGCCAGCAGTAGCAGGGTCTACGGAAACACCATATATTTT. This sequence encodes CASSSRVYGNTIYF. Based on the CDR3 plus reference TRBV28 and TRBJ1-3, the full variable domain is DVKVTQSSRYLVKRTGEKVFLECVQDMDHENMFWYRQDPGLGLRLIYFSYDVKMKEKGDIPEGYSVSREKKERFSLILESASTNQTSMYLCASSSRVYGNTIYFGEGSWLTVV.